This record covers a single T cell receptor (beta chain). This entry is derived from a study of T cell clones after liver transplantation. The V gene lost 3 bases and the J gene lost 2 bases, with 13 bases spanning the gap. Germline CDR1 and CDR2: SGHAT and FQNNGV. This CDR3 region has 16 residues. Profiled with immunoSEQ multiplex PCR; TCRdb holds only in-frame clones, not every one. Of around 110,000 clones in the sample, 90% were seen once. This specimen consisted of CD4+ T cells from blood, obtained 12 months after liver transplant. The chain has TRBV11-2 and TRBJ2-2, with TRBD1 as a possible D gene (6 bases). The sequence was collected from a human patient who received a liver transplant. Among the T cells, some may be from the graft donor. CDR3 residues: CASSFVNRANTGELFF. The CDR3 DNA sequence: TGTGCCAGCAGCTTCGTCAACAGGGCCAACACCGGGGAGCTGTTTTTT.